The 26 T cell receptor beta chains below all came from one sample that was sequenced in a study of shared clonotypes between healthy human individuals. Cells designated naive CD8 were CD45RO-negative and were positively selected for CCR7, with terminally differentiated effector memory CD45RA+ cells excluded. Here immunoSEQ multiplex PCR was the method, and the copy in TCRdb shows in-frame clones only, minus some. The data contain around 1.9 million clones, roughly 95% of them seen just once; the ten biggest clones take up roughly 1.7%. Sequencing was performed on naive CD8+ T cells from PBMCs. The receptor set was obtained from a man in his late teens or twenties in good health. Some clones in this sample may be carry-over from other donors' samples.

The chain joins TRBV4-2 to TRBJ2-7; 8 nucleotides align to TRBD1. Germline V lookup: CDR1 LGHNA, CDR2 YNFKEQ. The CDR3 has 15 residues. Trimming at V came to 1 base and at J to 3 bases, leaving 5 bases not matched to a gene. CDR3 residues: CASSQALDRDYEQYF. The CDR3 coding sequence is TGTGCCAGCAGCCAAGCGTTGGACAGGGACTACGAGCAGTACTTC.

The chain links TRBV5-1 to TRBJ2-3; D unclear. The germline V gene encodes CDR1 SGHRS and CDR2 YFSETQ. Trimming shortened V by 3 bases and J by 6 bases, and 17 bases separated the two germline ends. The CDR3 covers 15 residues. The CDR3 is CASSSQESDWDTQYF. CDR3 DNA sequence: TGCGCCAGCAGCTCCCAGGAATCCGACTGGGATACGCAGTATTTT.

V and J are TRBV5-6 and TRBJ1-1, with a tentative D call TRBD1 (5 bases). CDR3 length: 13 amino acids. Germline V gene sequence: CDR1 SGHDT, CDR2 YYEEEE. Trimming shortened V by 3 bases and J by 8 bases, and 14 bases separated the two germline ends. CDR3 nucleotides: TGTGCCAGCAGCTGGGGGGTTGTGACGGAAGCTTTCTTT. This translates into CASSWGVVTEAFF.

The CDR3: CASSRRTVGNTEAFF. The CDR3 nucleotides are TGCGCCAGCAGCCGCAGGACAGTGGGGAACACTGAAGCTTTCTTT. This chain connects TRBV5-1 to TRBJ1-1; TRBD1 is a possible D gene (6 bases). There are 15 residues in the CDR3. V shed 4 bases and J shed 1 base, with 14 bases lying between them. Per germline, CDR1 SGHRS and CDR2 YFSETQ.

The V gene is TRBV29-1, the J gene TRBJ2-7; TRBD2 matches 12 bases. J lost 3 bases, V lost 4 bases, and 7 bases had no gene match. This CDR3 has 15 residues. Germline V gene sequence: CDR1 SQVTM, CDR2 ANQGSEA. The chain's CDR3 is CSVAPTSGRDYEQYF. CDR3 in DNA: TGCAGCGTTGCTCCGACTAGCGGGAGAGACTACGAGCAGTACTTC.

This chain links TRBV6-1 with TRBJ2-5, with D possibly being TRBD1 (5 bases). In germline, CDR1 is MNHNS, CDR2 SASEGT. V was trimmed by 3 bases and J by 1 base, leaving 12 bases between them. The CDR3 length is 15 residues. CDR3 protein: CASSDRQTVQETQYF. CDR3 DNA: TGTGCCAGCAGTGATAGGCAGACAGTCCAAGAGACCCAGTACTTC.

The rearrangement uses TRBV13 and TRBJ1-1; weak D call: TRBD1 (5 bases). Germline V gene lookup returns CDR1 PRHDT and CDR2 FYEKMQ (reference sequence). CDR3 length equals 15 residues. V gave up 5 bases and J gave up 3 bases, with 16 bases separating them. CDR3 amino acids: CASSLGGAWDTEAFF. CDR3 nucleotides: TGTGCCAGCAGCCTCGGGGGTGCTTGGGACACTGAAGCTTTCTTT.

This clone was recorded only once. This chain connects TRBV27 to TRBJ2-7; 7 nucleotides match TRBD2. The V gene end was trimmed by 10 bases and the J gene end by 2 bases; junction bases not matched to a gene: 11. Germline loops: CDR1 MNHEY, CDR2 SMNVEV (reference sequence). CDR3 length equals 14 residues. CDR3 DNA sequence: TGTGCCACCCGCCCGGGGGGAGTACCCTACGAGCAGTACTTC. It translates to CATRPGGVPYEQYF.

V usage is TRBV10-3 and J usage is TRBJ2-6; 12 bases align to TRBD2. Unmatched junction bases numbered 13, after V lost 6 bases and J lost 1 base. Germline lookup yields CDR1 ENHRY and CDR2 SYGVKD. CDR3 length: 20 amino acids. This CDR3 reads CAISPSGRATVLSGANVLTF. In nucleotides, the CDR3 is TGTGCCATCAGCCCTAGCGGGAGGGCCACGGTCCTTTCTGGGGCCAACGTCCTGACTTTC.

The chain uses TRBV7-9 and TRBJ2-1; D possibly corresponds to TRBD2 (5 bases). The CDR3 has 13 amino acids. Germline V gives CDR1 SEHNR, CDR2 FQNEAQ (reference sequence). The V and J ends lost 3 bases and 7 bases respectively, with 10 bases between them. CDR3: CASSLSGRNEQFF. The CDR3 coding sequence is TGTGCCAGCAGCTTGTCGGGGAGAAATGAGCAGTTCTTC. Full variable domain (rest looked up from reference TRBV7-9 and TRBJ2-1): DTGVSQNPRHKITKRGQNVTFRCDPISEHNRLYWYRQTLGQGPEFLTYFQNEAQLEKSRLLSDRFSAERPKGSFSTLEIQRTEQGDSAMYLCASSLSGRNEQFFGPGTRLTVL.

The CDR3 loop reads CASSYYGPGETQYF. In DNA, the CDR3 is TGTGCCAGCAGTTACTACGGCCCTGGGGAGACCCAGTACTTC. The chain uses TRBV6-5 and TRBJ2-5, with D unresolved. Trimming cost V 1 base and J 5 bases, with 11 bases left between them. The CDR3 contains 14 residues. Germline V gives CDR1 MNHEY, CDR2 SVGAGI.

The table lists this clone with a count of one. This chain connects TRBV4-1 to TRBJ2-3; no reliable D call. The V end lost 0 bases, the J end lost 0 bases, and 10 bases lay between the germline ends. This CDR3 has 16 amino acids. Germline V gene lookup returns CDR1 MGHRA and CDR2 YSYEKL. CDR3 nucleotides: TGCGCCAGCAGCCAAGATATCCGGGCCAGCACAGATACGCAGTATTTT. Protein sequence: CASSQDIRASTDTQYF.

The chain combines TRBV9 with TRBJ2-5, with D possibly matching TRBD2 (6 bases). Germline V gene data show CDR1 as SGDLS and CDR2 as YYNGEE. The V end lost 3 bases, the J end lost 1 base, and 13 bases lay between the germline ends. The CDR3 totals 15 residues. CDR3 in amino acids: CASSGVGLLQETQYF. CDR3 DNA: TGTGCCAGCAGCGGGGTCGGACTACTCCAAGAGACCCAGTACTTC.

The chain uses TRBV11-1 and TRBJ2-7, with TRBD1 matching over 7 bases. The CDR3 has 15 amino acids. Per germline, CDR1 SGHAT and CDR2 FQDESV (reference sequence). J gave up 6 bases and V 3 bases, and 11 bases lay outside the gene matches. DNA for the CDR3: TGTGCCAGCAGCTTGGGGGACAGAGGTGGTCCCGAGCAGTACTTC. Its translation: CASSLGDRGGPEQYF.

The J gene is TRBJ2-1, the V gene TRBV10-3; D is unresolved. Germline assignment: CDR1 ENHRY and CDR2 SYGVKD. This CDR3 region has 11 residues. V lost 0 bases to trimming and J lost 9 bases, with 3 bases between them. The CDR3 region has the DNA TGTGCCATCAGTGAGTCAAGTGAGCAGTTCTTC. Translation: CAISESSEQFF.

V is TRBV4-3 and J is TRBJ1-2, with D uncertain. The CDR3 spans 16 residues. Germline CDR1 is LGHNA and CDR2 is YSLEER. Trimming stripped 0 bases from V and 4 bases from J, with 15 bases between. The CDR3 protein is CASSQDSTGTPYGYTF. Written as DNA, the CDR3 is TGCGCCAGCAGCCAAGATTCGACCGGAACCCCCTATGGCTACACCTTC.

The CDR3 sequence is CASSPTGRMEIEAFF. CDR3 in DNA: TGTGCCAGCAGCCCGACGGGCCGGATGGAAATCGAAGCTTTCTTT. The genes are TRBV11-2 and TRBJ1-1, with D hard to call. This CDR3 is 15 amino acids long. The V end lost 5 bases, the J end lost 8 bases, and 21 bases lay between the germline ends. Germline V gives CDR1 SGHAT, CDR2 FQNNGV.

The chain joins TRBV10-3 to TRBJ2-5; 7 bases match TRBD1. The V and J ends lost 7 bases and 5 bases, in that order; junction bases with no gene match: 4. From germline, CDR1 is ENHRY and CDR2 SYGVKD. The CDR3 spans 12 residues. The chain's CDR3 is CAIKDRRETQYF. The CDR3 DNA follows: TGTGCCATCAAGGACAGGAGGGAGACCCAGTACTTC.

The chain employs TRBV7-3 and TRBJ2-2; 9 positions match TRBD2. CDR1 is SGHTA, CDR2 FQGTGA, per germline. Trimming removed 9 bases from V and 0 bases from J; junction bases left unmatched: 8. The CDR3 has 16 residues. The CDR3 DNA reads TGTGCCAGAAAGTGGGCTAGCGGGGCGAACACCGGGGAGCTGTTTTTT. It yields the protein CARKWASGANTGELFF. The entire variable domain, with the rest obtained from reference TRBV7-3 and TRBJ2-2, is as follows: GAGVSQTPSNKVTEKGKYVELRCDPISGHTALYWYRQSLGQGPEFLIYFQGTGAADDSGLPNDRFFAVRPEGSVSTLKIQRTERGDSAVYLCARKWASGANTGELFFGEGSRLTVL.

This clone was seen only a few times. The chain employs TRBV19 and TRBJ1-2; D possibly corresponds to TRBD1 (5 bases). V was pared by 8 bases and J by 4 bases, with 17 bases between. Germline CDR1 LNHDA, CDR2 SQIVND (reference sequence). The CDR3 is 14 residues long. The CDR3 loop is CASSIGTILYGYTF. CDR3 in DNA: TGTGCCAGTTCTATAGGGACCATCCTCTATGGCTACACCTTC.

This chain connects TRBV9 to TRBJ1-2; maybe TRBD1 (6 bases). Germline V gene lookup returns CDR1 SGDLS and CDR2 YYNGEE. The V end lost 4 bases, the J end lost 3 bases, and 13 bases lay between the germline ends. The CDR3 length is 14 residues. In nucleotides, the CDR3 is TGTGCCAGCAGCCCGAGACAGGACCACTATGGCTACACCTTC. Translated, it gives CASSPRQDHYGYTF.

V gene TRBV9 combines with J gene TRBJ2-1, with TRBD2 identical over 8 bases. The CDR3 length is 15 residues. V shed 3 bases and J 2 bases; nucleotides not matched to a gene: 4. CDR1 is SGDLS and CDR2 is YYNGEE in the germline V gene. The CDR3 region has the DNA TGTGCCAGCAGCGAAACTAGCGGACCCTACAATGAGCAGTTCTTC. The encoded protein is CASSETSGPYNEQFF. The full variable domain, its missing parts supplied by reference TRBV9 and TRBJ2-1, is DSGVTQTPKHLITATGQRVTLRCSPRSGDLSVYWYQQSLDQGLQFLIQYYNGEERAKGNILERFSAQQFPDLHSELNLSSLELGDSALYFCASSETSGPYNEQFFGPGTRLTVL.

The rearrangement links TRBV5-6 to TRBJ2-7, with TRBD1 as a possible D gene (5 bases). The V end was cut by 6 bases, the J end by 2 bases, with 12 bases between. The CDR3 length is 13 residues. The germline V gene has CDR1 SGHDT and CDR2 YYEEEE. The CDR3 here is CASTWGGTYEQYF. The CDR3 nucleotides read TGTGCCAGCACGTGGGGCGGTACCTACGAGCAGTACTTC.

The chain recombines TRBV9 with TRBJ2-5; 9 bases are a match to TRBD1. Germline V gene data show CDR1 as SGDLS and CDR2 as YYNGEE. V trimming: 2 bases; J trimming: 0 bases; junction bases outside the gene matches: 2. CDR3 length: 15 amino acids. The DNA of the CDR3 is TGTGCCAGCAGCGTCGGACAGGGGAACCAAGAGACCCAGTACTTC. Its protein is CASSVGQGNQETQYF.

This clone was observed a handful of times. The rearrangement joins TRBV6-1 to TRBJ1-2, with 7 positions matching TRBD1. CDR3 length: 17 residues. The V segment lost 4 bases and the J segment 3 bases; nucleotides outside the gene matches: 14. The germline V gene has CDR1 MNHNS and CDR2 SASEGT. The CDR3 DNA is TGTGCCAGCAGTGCCCGACGCGGGGGACAGAAATACTATGGCTACACCTTC. Translating it yields CASSARRGGQKYYGYTF.

The chain couples TRBV7-9 to TRBJ1-1, with D possibly TRBD1 on 6 matching bases. With 5 bases removed from V and 2 bases from J, the gap between germline ends came to 9 bases. The germline gives CDR1 SEHNR, CDR2 FQNEAQ (reference sequence). CDR3 size: 13 residues. The CDR3 protein is CASSVQGNTEAFF. In nucleotides, the CDR3 is TGTGCCAGCAGCGTACAGGGTAACACTGAAGCTTTCTTT.